This paragraph covers one T cell receptor (beta chain) sequence. The antigen remains undetermined. The data belong to a study of cytomegalovirus exposure and HLA in healthy donors. Study-level findings and limits: A later analysis associated about 18,000 TCR beta sequences with HLA alleles at a 0.05 false discovery rate. CMV antigen specificity was confirmed in vitro for three CMV-associated chains.

The CDR3 is 14 amino acids. V was cut by 4 bases and J by 3 bases, with 14 bases left in between. CDR1 is SGHRS, CDR2 YFSETQ, per germline. The PCR ran on 60 Vbeta and 13 Jbeta primers. Clones were sequenced by immunoSEQ multiplex PCR, and TCRdb holds only the in-frame ones, with some missing. This sample's clone table lists around 100,000 clones. This TCR derives from a middle-aged man in good health and CMV-seronegative. The chain carries TRBV5-1 and TRBJ2-7; perhaps TRBD2 as D (6 bases). Sequencing input: PBMCs. The CDR3 loop reads CASSPTGTHYEQYF. The CDR3 region has the DNA TGCGCCAGCAGCCCCACCGGGACTCACTACGAGCAGTACTTC.